This T cell receptor (beta chain) was identified during a study of cytomegalovirus exposure and HLA in healthy donors (dated by TCRdb to about 2017). General notes on the study: According to an earlier analysis of a few hundred of the donors, 150 million to 200 million T cells yielded 117 million unique TCR beta sequences and approximately 280 Gb of sequence data. To study patterns of TCR occurrence, a later analysis re-analyzed previously published TCR beta repertoires from several hundred donors and added high-resolution HLA genotyping. Donor age, sex, ethnicity and CMV serostatus were compiled together with the repertoire data. An earlier analysis of several hundred of the donors applied high-throughput TCR beta sequencing to assess whether each TCR beta V gene segment acted as functional or pseudogenic. Across some 400 genotyped donors of the cohort, an average of about 200,000 unique TCR beta nucleotide sequences per donor were sequenced, and around 19% of those sequences were non-productive. The number of donors typed differed by locus, with roughly 620-630 for A, B, C, DRB1 and DQB1, more than 500 for DQA1, 600 to 610 for DPA1, and some 440 for DPB1. A separate validation cohort of roughly 110 different subjects was used in addition to the roughly 720-subject first cohort. Every repertoire in the discovery cohort had been generated on one and the same sequencing platform. The study combined high-throughput TCR immunosequencing, statistical association of individual TCRs with disease status, and machine learning to predict cytomegalovirus infection status. The study profiled the T cell repertoires of 666 subjects by immunosequencing and related them to cytomegalovirus serostatus. Four to six DR-DQ haplotypes were handled as single units for association and clustering, since linkage in the cohort was strong. The study aimed to test whether signatures of past pathogen exposure could be identified by cataloging public T cell receptors. Both class I and class II loci were covered by HLA typing, at four-digit resolution. Among the roughly 390 genotyped donors, approximately 82% belonged to the genetic ancestry cluster associated with self-reported Caucasian donors. Rather than using new phenotypic data, the later analysis identified candidate immune exposures from TCR beta sequences and from how often those sequences occurred across donors. Genome-wide SNP genotypes for about 65% of the 666 donors were used in a later genetic analysis, which treated that subset as a discovery cohort. An early release that covered roughly 600 HLA-typed donors contained approximately 300 gigabases of sequencing data and 70 million to 100 million unique TCR sequences. What the authors observed across the whole study: Because counts were too low, fewer than 20 rarely observed V segments, including chromosome 9 orphons, were excluded from the earlier analysis of some 590 of the donors. Immune exposure information for the cohort was limited to CMV serostatus. Strong co-occurrence of HLA alleles, especially DR and DQ, made assigning TCR associations to individual alleles difficult. The cohort was sequenced for TCR beta chains only, and without alpha or paired-chain data the features that could be detected were limited. Linkage disequilibrium might explain the correlated functional status among segregating V segments, but an unknown experimental factor could not be ruled out. A later analysis found that HLA-associated TCR beta chains were more clonally expanded and had lower generation probabilities than equally common non-associated chains. Several of the top co-occurrence clusters appeared to be linked to parvovirus B19, influenza, CMV and Epstein-Barr virus, according to a later analysis. The study gave a list of under 200 TCR beta chains associated with cytomegalovirus. While some public TCRs were present in many individuals, most TCR sequences turned up only very rarely across donors. In both the original and validation cohorts, the classifier was reported to diagnose cytomegalovirus status with high specificity and sensitivity. The presence/absence analyses assumed that sequencing depth was roughly uniform across donors, and that assumption may not be true. It was suggested by the authors that the approach could potentially be generalized to other disease states and immunological phenotypes. A later genetic analysis associated a missense DCLRE1C variant with V-gene and J-gene trimming of TCR beta chains, and an independent cohort replicated the association. Because some donors lacked HLA typing at each locus, the association tests relied only on the typed subset. A later analysis found that TCR association rates varied across HLA loci, with DRB1 alleles showing the most associated TCRs and HLA-C alleles the fewest. Most CMV-associated TCR beta chains appeared to be HLA-restricted in a later analysis, and the HLA associations seemed to be driven largely by CMV exposure. In vitro tests confirmed that three of the cytomegalovirus-associated TCR beta chains recognize cytomegalovirus antigens. A further reported finding was that TCR beta sequences accurately predicted the HLA-A and HLA-B alleles for most subjects in the first cohort. A later genetic analysis reported fewer N-insertions in productive TCRs among donors in an Asian-associated ancestry cluster than the roughly 650-donor mean. Specific HLA alleles were associated with some 15,000 TCR beta sequences at a false discovery rate of 0.05 in a later analysis. A cluster of highly shared sequence variants was judged likely to be a technical artifact of the sequencing pipeline. An earlier analysis of approximately 600 of the donors showed that most TCR beta V segments appeared in productive rearrangements either about 90% or about 30% of the time, which broadly matched IMGT annotations. Some IMGT-functional V segments, including TRBV6-2 and TRBV6-3, could not be distinguished by the 87-base-pair reads and were therefore excluded.

The protocol used for the library was the immunoSEQ multiplex PCR assay. The multiplex PCR relied on a mix of 60 forward primers for TCR Vbeta segments and 13 reverse primers for TCR Jbeta segments. The CDR3 region of rearranged TCR beta genes was amplified from genomic DNA with a multiplex PCR assay. The amplified TCR beta libraries were sequenced on the Illumina HiSeq System as 87-base-pair reads. The study's own analysis went as follows. A later analysis tallied around 80 million unique TCR beta chains across the 666 repertoires, and approximately 12 million of those chains were shared by two or more donors. Raw reads were error-corrected and collapsed into unique sequences by a nearest-neighbor algorithm in which closely related sequences were merged to remove PCR and sequencing errors. V, D and J gene segments were assigned by aligning CDR3 sequences to IMGT reference sequences. For a sequence to be retained, at least a six-nucleotide match to both a V gene segment and a J gene segment was required. Rearrangements were classified as productive when the CDR3 lacked stop codons and remained in frame with V and J, and all other rearrangements were classified as non-productive. Following IMGT convention, CDR3 was defined as the stretch from the second conserved V-encoded cysteine to the conserved J-encoded phenylalanine. The earlier analysis of roughly 590 of the donors excluded any sequence lacking an unambiguous match to a single V gene segment. An earlier analysis of around 600 of the donors classified V segments as functional when productive rearrangements were above 56.7% and as segregating when the standard deviation between donors was above 5%. A statistical classification framework was built to diagnose cytomegalovirus status from the catalog of TCR beta chain sequences. A later analysis assigned V and J genes by comparing TCR nucleotide sequences with IMGT/GENE-DB human TR gene sequences. Using the TCRdist pipeline, a later analysis assigned CDR3 sequences along with most-parsimonious VDJ recombination scenarios. In a later analysis, each TCR beta chain was defined by its CDR3 amino acid sequence together with its V-gene family, and reads without a unique V-gene family were excluded. A later analysis removed 500 to 600 highly shared, low-generation-probability nucleotide sequences to deal with suspected cross-contamination and a sequencing artifact. In a later analysis, a clonal expansion index was calculated for each public chain from normalized within-repertoire ranks of inferred template counts. Generation probabilities in a later analysis came from a VDJ recombination model fitted to out-of-frame rearrangements, and those results were checked against IGoR. Hypergeometric tests were used in a later analysis to score TCR-TCR, TCR-HLA and TCR-CMV co-occurrence, with a repertoire-size bias correction applied to the TCR pairs. To estimate false discovery rates, a later analysis permuted the HLA or CMV assignments 20 times. In a later analysis, co-occurring TCRs were grouped with DBSCAN, and TCRdist sequence similarity was added when clustering was performed within HLA-allele-positive subsets. Repertoires with fewer than 30,000 or more than 120,000 public chains, plus five repertoires with anomalous nucleotide sharing, were excluded from co-occurrence clustering. TCRdb's version of the immuneACCESS table is confined to in-frame rearrangements and falls short of the full clone set. An unresolved V gene accounts for under half of the shortfall where checked; the remainder is of unknown origin. The V and J calls and clone size were taken over from that table, and D and trimming were inferred from the DNA. The sample includes 150,000 to 200,000 clones, with 65% to 85% observed a single time. The top ten clones comprise 6% to 7.5% of the sample.

The cohort was made up of about 670 healthy bone marrow donors. At the time of sampling, all cohort members were nominally healthy, though unrecorded immune exposures were likely present. The donor tested CMV seropositive, placing the donor among the 290 or so seropositive members of the cohort. Every donor gave a peripheral blood sample, and the peripheral blood mononuclear cells from that sample were used for TCR beta sequencing. Genomic DNA was extracted from the blood cell samples with the Qiagen DNeasy Blood Extraction Kit. This clone came up a few times. The antigen it binds to is not known. The input lacks base qualities; no much larger clone sits a single base away. Taken from the germline V gene, the CDR1 and CDR2 loops are SGHVS and FQNEAQ. Including cysteine and phenylalanine, the CDR3 has 14 amino acids. CDR3 DNA only is kept here, 42 bases in frame from base 1. For this chain, trimming is 3 bases at the V end and 5 bases at the J end, and the number of junction bases without a gene match is 5.

Recombination linked TRBV7-8 to TRBJ1-1; 8 bases in between match TRBD1. This sequence was found in a man aged 35 to 55 in good health and CMV-seropositive. Sequencing used PBMCs. The CDR3 protein is CASSFSRGQTEAFF. The DNA sequence reads TGTGCCAGCAGCTTTTCCAGGGGGCAAACTGAAGCTTTCTTT.